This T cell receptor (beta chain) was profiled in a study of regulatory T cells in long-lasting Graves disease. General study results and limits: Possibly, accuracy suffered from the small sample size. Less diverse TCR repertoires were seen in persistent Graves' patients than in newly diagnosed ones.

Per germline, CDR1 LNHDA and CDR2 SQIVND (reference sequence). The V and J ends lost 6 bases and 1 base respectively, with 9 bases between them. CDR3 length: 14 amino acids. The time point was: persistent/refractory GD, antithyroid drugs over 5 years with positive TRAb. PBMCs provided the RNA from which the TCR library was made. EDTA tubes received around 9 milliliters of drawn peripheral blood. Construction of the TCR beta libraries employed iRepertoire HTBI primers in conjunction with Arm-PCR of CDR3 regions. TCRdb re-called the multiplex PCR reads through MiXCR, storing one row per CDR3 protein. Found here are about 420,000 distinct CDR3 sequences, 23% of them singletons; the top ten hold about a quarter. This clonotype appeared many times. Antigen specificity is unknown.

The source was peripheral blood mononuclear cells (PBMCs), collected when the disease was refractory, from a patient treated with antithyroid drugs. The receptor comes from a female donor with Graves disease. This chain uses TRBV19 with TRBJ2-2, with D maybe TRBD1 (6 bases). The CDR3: CASRPTGNTGELFF. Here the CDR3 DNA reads TGTGCCAGTAGACCGACAGGGAACACCGGGGAGCTGTTTTTT.